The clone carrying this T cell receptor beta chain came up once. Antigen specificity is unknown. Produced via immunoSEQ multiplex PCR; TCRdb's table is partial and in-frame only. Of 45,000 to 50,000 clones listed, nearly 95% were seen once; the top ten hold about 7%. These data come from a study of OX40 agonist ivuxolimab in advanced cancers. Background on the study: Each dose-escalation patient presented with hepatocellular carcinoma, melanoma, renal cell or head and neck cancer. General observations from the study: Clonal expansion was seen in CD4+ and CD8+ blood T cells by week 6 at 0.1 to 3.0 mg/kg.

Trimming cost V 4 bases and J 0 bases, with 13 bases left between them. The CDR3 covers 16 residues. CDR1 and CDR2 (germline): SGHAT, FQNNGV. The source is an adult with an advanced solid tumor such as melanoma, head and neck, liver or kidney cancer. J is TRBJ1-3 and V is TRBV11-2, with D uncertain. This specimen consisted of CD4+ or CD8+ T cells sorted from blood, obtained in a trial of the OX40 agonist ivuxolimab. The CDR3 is CASSYPGGHSGNTIYF. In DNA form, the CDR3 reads TGTGCCAGCAGCTACCCGGGCGGGCACTCTGGAAACACCATATATTTT.